The text below deals with one TCR beta chain. Its specificity is not known. This sample was taken from a study of T cell responses to AZD1222 COVID-19 vaccine. Germline CDR1 and CDR2: SGHRS and YFSETQ. Trimming shortened V by 4 bases and J by 4 bases, and 14 bases separated the two germline ends. This CDR3 comprises 14 residues. Sequenced by immunoSEQ multiplex PCR; TCRdb stores in-frame clones only, minus some. This table has some 180,000 clones, 92% appearing once. Study results and caveats: At baseline, seropositivity was found in only a handful of AZD1222 recipients. Across spike, vaccine-associated CD4 TCRs were found, dominant at 160-218 and 743-854.

The receptor comes from an adult in good health. This rearrangement joins TRBV5-1 to TRBJ1-1; the D gene is possibly TRBD1 (6 bases). The specimen was peripheral blood, collected on day 0 of AZD1222 vaccination. Here the CDR3 DNA reads TGCGCCAGCAGCGGGGGCGACGGGAGCACTGAAGCTTTCTTT. Translated: CASSGGDGSTEAFF.